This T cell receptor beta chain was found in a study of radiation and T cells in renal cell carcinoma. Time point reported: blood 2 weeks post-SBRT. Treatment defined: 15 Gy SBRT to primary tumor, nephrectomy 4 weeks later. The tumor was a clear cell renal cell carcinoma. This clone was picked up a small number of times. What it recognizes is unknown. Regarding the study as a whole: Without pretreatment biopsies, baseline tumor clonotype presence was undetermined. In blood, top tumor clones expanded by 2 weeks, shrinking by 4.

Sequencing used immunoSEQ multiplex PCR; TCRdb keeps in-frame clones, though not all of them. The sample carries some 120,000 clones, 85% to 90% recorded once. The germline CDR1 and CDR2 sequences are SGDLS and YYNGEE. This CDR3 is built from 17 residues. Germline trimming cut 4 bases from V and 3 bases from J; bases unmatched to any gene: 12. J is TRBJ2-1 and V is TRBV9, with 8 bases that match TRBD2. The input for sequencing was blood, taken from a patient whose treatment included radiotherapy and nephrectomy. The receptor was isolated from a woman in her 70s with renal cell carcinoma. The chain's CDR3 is CASSMQGGTRLYNEQFF. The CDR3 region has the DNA TGTGCCAGCAGCATGCAGGGTGGGACTAGACTCTACAATGAGCAGTTCTTC.